A selection of T cell receptor beta chains follows, all from one sample in a study of CD8+CD57+ T cells in acquired aplastic anemia. TCRdb re-called the reads through MiXCR, storing one row per CDR3 protein. Of over 150,000 distinct CDR3 sequences in the sample, 63% are singletons; the top ten hold about 44%. Sequencing was performed on sorted CD4+, CD8+, or CD8+CD57+ T cells (not recorded which) from PBMCs. Receptor source: a human donor with aplastic anemia. The CDR3 runs from the conserved cysteine through the conserved F or W. D genes are given only for firm matches. The size field is filled for only some rows; it gives once, few, many or a size class.

abundance: NA; j_gene: TRBJ1-6; v_gene: TRBV20-1; d_gene: NA; CDR3nt: TGCAGTGCTAGAGAAGCGTTGAGCAATTCACCCCTCCACTTT; CDR3aa: CSAREALSNSPLHF
abundance: NA; j_gene: TRBJ2-7; v_gene: TRBV20-1; d_gene: NA; CDR3nt: TGCAGTGCTAGGACAGGGGACTACTACGAGCGGTACTTC; CDR3aa: CSARTGDYYERYF
abundance: NA; j_gene: TRBJ1-5; v_gene: TRBV27; d_gene: NA; CDR3nt: TGTGCCAGCAGTGTAGGGGGGGGCAATCAGCCCCAGCATTTT; CDR3aa: CASSVGGGNQPQHF
abundance: NA; j_gene: TRBJ2-5; v_gene: TRBV7-3; d_gene: NA; CDR3nt: TGTGCCAGCAGCAACACAGGGTCAGAGACCCAGTACTTC; CDR3aa: CASSNTGSETQYF
abundance: NA; j_gene: TRBJ2-2; v_gene: TRBV7-9; d_gene: NA; CDR3nt: TGTGCCGGCTGGGGGGATGCCTTCCACACCGGGGAGCTGTTTTTT; CDR3aa: CAGWGDAFHTGELFF
abundance: NA; j_gene: TRBJ1-4; v_gene: TRBV29-1; d_gene: NA; CDR3nt: TGCAGCGTTGCAGGGAAGTTAAGTGGAAAACTGTTTTTT; CDR3aa: CSVAGKLSGKLFF
abundance: few; j_gene: TRBJ2-2; v_gene: TRBV10-3; d_gene: NA; CDR3nt: TGTGCCATCAGTGCAGCAGCGGACACCGGGGAGCTGTTTTTT; CDR3aa: CAISAAADTGELFF
abundance: NA; j_gene: TRBJ2-7; v_gene: TRBV10-3; d_gene: TRBD2; CDR3nt: TGTGCCATCAGTGGAGAAGGACTAGCGGCCTACGAGCAGTACTTC; CDR3aa: CAISGEGLAAYEQYF
abundance: NA; j_gene: TRBJ1-1; v_gene: TRBV3-1; d_gene: NA; CDR3nt: TGTGCCAGCAGCCAACAGGAGGTTGAAGCTTTCTTT; CDR3aa: CASSQQEVEAFF
abundance: many; j_gene: TRBJ1-5; v_gene: TRBV6-5; d_gene: TRBD1; CDR3nt: TGTGCCAGCAGGGACAGGGCAGACCAGCCCCAGCATTTT; CDR3aa: CASRDRADQPQHF
abundance: many; j_gene: TRBJ2-7; v_gene: TRBV9; d_gene: TRBD1; CDR3nt: TGTGCCAGCAGCTTCGGACAGGGGATATCCTACGAGCAGTACTTC; CDR3aa: CASSFGQGISYEQYF
abundance: NA; j_gene: TRBJ2-3; v_gene: TRBV2; d_gene: TRBD1; CDR3nt: TGTGCCAGCAGATCGGGACAGAGCACAGATACGCAGTATTTT; CDR3aa: CASRSGQSTDTQYF
abundance: NA; j_gene: TRBJ2-7; v_gene: TRBV2; d_gene: NA; CDR3nt: TGTGCCAGCAGTGTGCGGGGCACCGGGACGGGGGACTACGAGCAGTACTTC; CDR3aa: CASSVRGTGTGDYEQYF
abundance: NA; j_gene: TRBJ2-7; v_gene: TRBV19; d_gene: NA; CDR3nt: TGTGCCAGTAGTAAAGAGGGTTCCAGTCCTTACGAGCAGTACTTC; CDR3aa: CASSKEGSSPYEQYF
abundance: many; j_gene: TRBJ1-2; v_gene: TRBV25-1; d_gene: NA; CDR3nt: TGTGCCAGCGCCGCCGTAACAGGGCATGGCTACACCTTC; CDR3aa: CASAAVTGHGYTF
abundance: NA; j_gene: TRBJ1-1; v_gene: TRBV19; d_gene: TRBD1; CDR3nt: TGTGCCACCGGCGGAGGGGGCAACACTGAAGCTTTCTTT; CDR3aa: CATGGGGNTEAFF
abundance: NA; j_gene: TRBJ2-7; v_gene: TRBV7-3; d_gene: NA; CDR3nt: TGTGCCATCGACAGGTCAAGGTACGAGCAGTACTTC; CDR3aa: CAIDRSRYEQYF
abundance: few; j_gene: TRBJ2-1; v_gene: TRBV25-1; d_gene: TRBD2; CDR3nt: TGTGCCAGCAGGGGGACTAGCGGGATTTACAATGAGCAGTTCTTC; CDR3aa: CASRGTSGIYNEQFF
abundance: few; j_gene: TRBJ2-7; v_gene: TRBV7-6; d_gene: TRBD1; CDR3nt: TGTGCCAGCAGCTTAACCGGGACAGGATCTAACGAGCAGTACTTC; CDR3aa: CASSLTGTGSNEQYF
abundance: many; j_gene: TRBJ1-2; v_gene: TRBV11-2; d_gene: NA; CDR3nt: TGTGCCAGCAGCTCGTCCGCGAGCTACACCTTC; CDR3aa: CASSSSASYTF
abundance: few; j_gene: TRBJ1-1; v_gene: TRBV7-8; d_gene: NA; CDR3nt: TGTGCCAGCAGCCGAGGGGACCTAAGAGGGACTGAAGCTTTCTTT; CDR3aa: CASSRGDLRGTEAFF
abundance: NA; j_gene: TRBJ2-3; v_gene: TRBV20-1; d_gene: NA; CDR3nt: TGCAGTGCTAGAGGGCCAGGGACAGATACGCAGTATTTT; CDR3aa: CSARGPGTDTQYF
abundance: NA; j_gene: TRBJ1-2; v_gene: TRBV7-9; d_gene: TRBD1; CDR3nt: TGTGCCAACTGGGACAGGGAGGGTGGCTACACCTTC; CDR3aa: CANWDREGGYTF
abundance: many; j_gene: TRBJ2-7; v_gene: TRBV10-3; d_gene: NA; CDR3nt: TGTGCCATCAGTGAGAGGGAAGGGTCTAGCTCCTACGAGCAGTACTTC; CDR3aa: CAISEREGSSSYEQYF
abundance: NA; j_gene: TRBJ2-3; v_gene: TRBV7-2; d_gene: NA; CDR3nt: TGTGCCAGCAGCTCCCGACCTAGCACAGATACGCAGTATTTT; CDR3aa: CASSSRPSTDTQYF
abundance: few; j_gene: TRBJ2-1; v_gene: TRBV27; d_gene: TRBD2; CDR3nt: TGTGCCAGCAGTTTATTACTAGCGGGGGGGCCCGGTGAGCAGTTCTTC; CDR3aa: CASSLLLAGGPGEQFF
abundance: NA; j_gene: TRBJ1-1; v_gene: TRBV7-8; d_gene: NA; CDR3nt: TGTGCCAGCAGCCCGTCTAGCGTGAACACTGAAGCTTTCTTT; CDR3aa: CASSPSSVNTEAFF
abundance: NA; j_gene: TRBJ2-5; v_gene: TRBV7-9; d_gene: NA; CDR3nt: TGTGCCAGCAGCTCAAACCCCACAGGGTGGCAAGAGACCCAGTACTTC; CDR3aa: CASSSNPTGWQETQYF
abundance: NA; j_gene: TRBJ2-1; v_gene: TRBV12-3/TRBV12-4; d_gene: NA; CDR3nt: TGTGCCAGCAGTTTGGGCTATGAGCAGTTCTTC; CDR3aa: CASSLGYEQFF
abundance: NA; j_gene: TRBJ2-7; v_gene: TRBV9; d_gene: NA; CDR3nt: TGTGCCAGCAGCGTAGGAGTGGTGAGCTCCTACGAGCAGTACTTC; CDR3aa: CASSVGVVSSYEQYF
abundance: NA; j_gene: TRBJ1-2; v_gene: TRBV24-1; d_gene: NA; CDR3nt: TGTGCCACCAGCGTGGACCGCTTTTTTGGCTACACCTTC; CDR3aa: CATSVDRFFGYTF
abundance: NA; j_gene: TRBJ2-7; v_gene: TRBV29-1; d_gene: TRBD2; CDR3nt: TGCAGCGGTGGGACTAGCGGGCACGAGCAGTACTTC; CDR3aa: CSGGTSGHEQYF
abundance: NA; j_gene: TRBJ2-2; v_gene: TRBV10-3; d_gene: TRBD1; CDR3nt: TGTGCCATCAGCTTCTCCGGGACAGAGAACACCGGGGAGCTGTTTTTT; CDR3aa: CAISFSGTENTGELFF
abundance: NA; j_gene: TRBJ1-3; v_gene: TRBV20-1; d_gene: NA; CDR3nt: TGCAGTGCTAGCCCCCCGGGAGGAAACACCATATATTTT; CDR3aa: CSASPPGGNTIYF
abundance: NA; j_gene: TRBJ1-2; v_gene: TRBV14; d_gene: NA; CDR3nt: TGTGCCAGCAGCCCAGAGGATATTTATGGCTACACCTTC; CDR3aa: CASSPEDIYGYTF
abundance: NA; j_gene: TRBJ2-2; v_gene: TRBV20-1; d_gene: TRBD1; CDR3nt: TGCAGTGCTAGAGAGGGGACAGTCCCCGGGGAGCTGTTTTTT; CDR3aa: CSAREGTVPGELFF
abundance: NA; j_gene: TRBJ1-4; v_gene: TRBV20-1; d_gene: NA; CDR3nt: TGCAGTGCCCGGGAAGGATCTGAAAAACTGTTTTTT; CDR3aa: CSAREGSEKLFF
abundance: NA; j_gene: TRBJ2-7; v_gene: TRBV24-1; d_gene: NA; CDR3nt: TGTGCCACCAGTGAACCCAGGGGCGAGCAGTACTTC; CDR3aa: CATSEPRGEQYF
abundance: NA; j_gene: TRBJ2-7; v_gene: TRBV4-2; d_gene: TRBD2; CDR3nt: TGTGCCAGCAGCCAAGATGGGGGACTAGCGGGAGGCTACGAGCAGTACTTC; CDR3aa: CASSQDGGLAGGYEQYF
abundance: NA; j_gene: TRBJ2-1; v_gene: TRBV29-1; d_gene: TRBD2; CDR3nt: TGCAGCGCCTGCAAGGGGACTAGCGGGATGGGGTATGAGCAGTTCTTC; CDR3aa: CSACKGTSGMGYEQFF
abundance: NA; j_gene: TRBJ2-3; v_gene: TRBV2; d_gene: NA; CDR3nt: TGTGCCAGCAGTGAAGGCCAGGTCACAGATACGCAGTATTTT; CDR3aa: CASSEGQVTDTQYF
abundance: few; j_gene: TRBJ2-7; v_gene: TRBV2; d_gene: NA; CDR3nt: TGTGCCAGCAGTACCCACAGGGAAACCTACGAGCAGTACTTC; CDR3aa: CASSTHRETYEQYF
abundance: once; j_gene: TRBJ2-5; v_gene: TRBV7-9; d_gene: NA; CDR3nt: TGTGCCAGCAGCCTCCGCTATCAAAAGGTGGCCCAGTACTTC; CDR3aa: CASSLRYQKVAQYF
abundance: NA; j_gene: TRBJ1-5; v_gene: TRBV19; d_gene: NA; CDR3nt: TGTGCCAGTAGTCATCTGACGGGAAAGGGGAACAATCAGCCCCAGCATTTT; CDR3aa: CASSHLTGKGNNQPQHF
abundance: many; j_gene: TRBJ2-4; v_gene: TRBV19; d_gene: TRBD1; CDR3nt: TGTGCCAGTAGTACTTCACAGGGGGCGAGGTCTGTCAAAAACATTCAGTACTTC; CDR3aa: CASSTSQGARSVKNIQYF
abundance: few; j_gene: TRBJ2-5; v_gene: TRBV7-9; d_gene: TRBD2; CDR3nt: TGTGCCAGCAGCTTAGCGTCACCGCTAGCGGGAAGGGAGACCCAGTACTTC; CDR3aa: CASSLASPLAGRETQYF
abundance: NA; j_gene: TRBJ2-1; v_gene: TRBV7-6; d_gene: NA; CDR3nt: TGTGCCAGCAGCTTAGGGGTGTACAATGACCAGTTCTTC; CDR3aa: CASSLGVYNDQFF
abundance: NA; j_gene: TRBJ2-7; v_gene: TRBV19; d_gene: NA; CDR3nt: TGTGCCAGTAGTACGGTCGGCGAGCAGTACTTC; CDR3aa: CASSTVGEQYF
abundance: NA; j_gene: TRBJ1-3; v_gene: TRBV5-1; d_gene: TRBD1; CDR3nt: TGCGCCAGCAGCTCAGGGACAGATGGAAACACCATATATTTT; CDR3aa: CASSSGTDGNTIYF